The 5 T cell receptor beta chains below all came from one sample that was sequenced in a study of cytomegalovirus exposure and HLA in healthy donors. The PCR employed 60 Vbeta primers together with 13 Jbeta primers. Only in-frame clones appear in the TCRdb table, and some are missing; sequencing was by immunoSEQ multiplex PCR. The data contain roughly 70,000 clones, around 74% of them singletons. Sequencing used PBMCs. Receptors were obtained from a human donor in good health.

The rearrangement uses TRBV5-1 and TRBJ1-4; no firm D call. The CDR3 is 13 amino acids. Germline V gene lookup returns CDR1 SGHRS and CDR2 YFSETQ. Trimming removed 7 bases from V and 8 bases from J, with 15 bases in between. The CDR3 is CASRADGSEKLFF. The CDR3 DNA sequence: TGCGCCAGCCGGGCTGACGGGAGCGAAAAACTGTTTTTT.

The chain uses TRBV19 and TRBJ1-2, with TRBD1 matching over 8 bases. CDR1 LNHDA and CDR2 SQIVND come from the germline V gene (reference sequence). V shed 7 bases, J shed 7 bases, and the junction held 17 bases outside the gene matches. The CDR3 contains 16 residues. The CDR3: CASNSGQGSFIGGYTF. CDR3 bases: TGTGCCAGTAATAGCGGACAGGGATCTTTCATAGGTGGCTACACCTTC.

This chain uses TRBV7-8 with TRBJ2-1; D is ambiguous. The V gene lost 1 base and the J gene lost 0 bases, with 7 bases spanning the gap. The CDR3 spans 15 residues. Germline CDR1 reads SGHVS; CDR2 reads FQNEAQ. Here the CDR3 reads CASSLVVSSYNEQFF. Written as DNA, the CDR3 is TGTGCCAGCAGCTTAGTGGTTAGCTCCTACAATGAGCAGTTCTTC.

The rearrangement links TRBV30 to TRBJ2-7, with 8 bases aligning to TRBD1. Per the germline V gene, CDR1 is GTSNPN and CDR2 is SVGIG (reference sequence). J was trimmed by 3 bases and V by 3 bases; bases with no gene match: 10. The CDR3 covers 15 residues. CDR3 nucleotide sequence: TGTGCCTGGAGCAAGGACAGGGACAGAAACTACGAGCAGTACTTC. It encodes CAWSKDRDRNYEQYF. The complete variable domain, with remaining parts taken from reference TRBV30 and TRBJ2-7, reads SQTIHQWPATLVQPVGSPLSLECTVEGTSNPNLYWYRQAAGRGLQLLFYSVGIGQISSEVPQNLSASRPQDRQFILSSKKLLLSDSGFYLCAWSKDRDRNYEQYFGPGTRLTVT.

The CDR3 bases are TGTGCCAGCAGCCAGGGGGGACAGGGGAACACTGAAGCTTTCTTT. This sequence encodes CASSQGGQGNTEAFF. The chain uses TRBV4-2 and TRBJ1-1, with 9 bases lining up with TRBD1. The germline CDR1 and CDR2 sequences are LGHNA and YNFKEQ. The CDR3 totals 15 residues. Unmatched junction bases numbered 3, after V lost 3 bases and J lost 1 base.